This T cell receptor (beta chain) comes out of a study of T cell responses to AZD1222 COVID-19 vaccine. Overall study context: It was second doses at about 4 or about 12 weeks that were pooled. The study, taken as a whole, reports: Donor demographics were predominantly white British with a female majority; clonal diversity may be underestimated. Just six or seven AZD1222 recipients tested seropositive at baseline. With dominance at 160-218 and 743-854, vaccine-associated CD4 TCRs spanned spike.

Assay: immunoSEQ multiplex PCR; the TCRdb copy retains only in-frame clones and omits some. The sample lists roughly 150,000 clones, over 80% occurring once. Comments on this clone: The antigen is not known.

The specimen was peripheral blood, collected on day 0 of AZD1222 vaccination. This receptor was identified in an adult in good health.

In nucleotides, the CDR3 is TGTGCCAGCAGCAGATCAGGCAAGTCACCCCTCCACTTT. Its protein is CASSRSGKSPLHF. The J gene is TRBJ1-6, the V gene TRBV3-1 (or the pseudogene TRBV3-2); D gene unclear. The length of the CDR3 is 13 residues. The germline V and J ends were trimmed by 5 bases and 10 bases, with 12 bases remaining between them. CDR1 and CDR2 (germline): LGHDT, YNNKEL (reference sequence).